This record covers a single T cell receptor (beta chain). This specimen comes from a study of PD-1 blockade in mismatch repair-deficient tumors. Trimming pared 5 bases from V and 5 bases from J, leaving 12 bases between. CDR3 length: 13 residues. The germline V gene encodes CDR1 SGHTA and CDR2 FQGNSA. TCRdb keeps only in-frame clones here, not all; method: immunoSEQ multiplex PCR. The table records 100,000 to 150,000 clones, roughly 86% of them present only once. The rearrangement links TRBV7-2 to TRBJ2-5; D is possibly TRBD1 (5 bases). This specimen consisted of peripheral blood, obtained 44 weeks after starting pembrolizumab. The clonotype was recovered from an adult with mismatch repair-deficient cancer. DNA of the CDR3: TGTGCCAGCAGCGTAGGGGTGGGGGAGACCCAGTACTTC. It is translated as CASSVGVGETQYF.